A single sample is the source of the 30 T cell receptor beta chains below, sequenced in a study of blood T cells in healthy people across ages. The use of a sample-barcoded 5' primer and a J-beta primer mix characterized a second PCR of roughly 7 to 11 cycles. TCRdb reanalysed the 5' RACE reads using MiXCR and keeps one entry per CDR3 protein. The data show about 1.4 million distinct CDR3 sequences, with around 55% seen just once and more than 6% held by the top ten. Material: blood. The receptors come from a young man in good health.

The rearrangement links TRBV6-1 to TRBJ2-7, with 8 bases fitting TRBD2. CDR1 and CDR2 (germline): MNHNS, SASEGT. The CDR3 has 16 amino acids. After removal of 0 bases from V and 2 bases from J, the junction contained 6 bases not matched to a gene. DNA of the CDR3: TGTGCCAGCAGTGAAGCCCGCGGGGGGAGCGCCTACGAGCAGTACTTC. Protein product: CASSEARGGSAYEQYF.

Only a few counts were recorded for this clonotype. V and J are TRBV29-1 and TRBJ2-3; no definite D call. V dropped 7 bases and J dropped 0 bases, with 8 bases sitting between them. The CDR3 has 12 amino acids. In germline, CDR1 is SQVTM, CDR2 ANQGSEA. CDR3 DNA: TGCAGCGCTTGGGGTAGCACAGATACGCAGTATTTT. The encoded protein is CSAWGSTDTQYF.

The chain carries TRBV27 and TRBJ1-1, with unresolved D. This CDR3 is 13 amino acids long. The V end was cut by 6 bases, the J end by 0 bases, with 8 bases between. Germline CDR1 is MNHEY and CDR2 is SMNVEV (reference sequence). The chain's CDR3 is CASRLRLNTEAFF. The CDR3 region has the DNA TGTGCCAGCAGGCTCAGGTTGAACACTGAAGCTTTCTTT.

The chain carries TRBV27 and TRBJ2-7; D ambiguous. The DNA end is a closer match to TRBJ2-5, so the J assignment may be wrong. The germline CDR1 and CDR2 sequences are MNHEY and SMNVEV (reference sequence). The CDR3 length is 14 residues. In nucleotides, the CDR3 is TGTGCCAGCAGTCTCTCGCGAAGGAGAGAGACCCAGTACTTC. It codes for CASSLSRRRETQYF.

This clonotype has a handful of counts. J is TRBJ2-3 and V is TRBV20-1, with D possibly TRBD2 on 5 matching bases. Per the germline V gene, CDR1 is DFQATT and CDR2 is SNEGSKA (reference sequence). V was clipped by 7 bases and J by 7 bases, with 18 bases between them. CDR3 length: 13 residues. For the CDR3, the DNA is TGCAGTGGAGTTGGTGTCGGAGGACATACGCAGTATTTT. It translates to CSGVGVGGHTQYF.

The chain is built from TRBV6-5 and TRBJ1-1; TRBD1 might be the D (5 bases). CDR1 is MNHEY, CDR2 SVGAGI, per germline. V gave up 5 bases and J gave up 0 bases, with 10 bases separating them. The CDR3 totals 14 residues. In DNA form, the CDR3 reads TGTGCCAGCAGTGCCGGACAAATGAACACTGAAGCTTTCTTT. Translating it yields CASSAGQMNTEAFF.

The gene calls are TRBV29-1 and TRBJ2-7; 7 bases line up with TRBD1. The CDR3 runs to 15 residues. Per germline, CDR1 SQVTM and CDR2 ANQGSEA. With 0 bases clipped from V and 2 bases from J, the junction kept 7 bases outside the gene matches. CDR3 nucleotide sequence: TGCAGCGTTGAAGATAGAACAGGGGCCACCTACGAGCAGTACTTC. Its protein is CSVEDRTGATYEQYF.

This clonotype has more than one count but fewer than ten. The chain combines TRBV29-1 with TRBJ2-3; TRBD2 aligns across 9 bases. From germline, CDR1 is SQVTM and CDR2 ANQGSEA. The CDR3 totals 13 residues. Germline trimming cut 4 bases from V and 4 bases from J; bases unmatched to any gene: 3. The CDR3 region is CSVGGRASDTQYF. For the CDR3, the DNA is TGCAGCGTTGGCGGGAGGGCCTCAGATACGCAGTATTTT.

The table lists this clonotype with a count of one. This sequence joins TRBV20-1 and TRBJ1-3; tentative D call: TRBD1 (5 bases). Deletions cut 2 bases from V and 8 bases from J, with 13 bases between. The germline gives CDR1 DFQATT, CDR2 SNEGSKA (reference sequence). There are 13 residues in the CDR3. CDR3: CSARWGDEDTIYF. The CDR3 region has the DNA TGCAGTGCTAGATGGGGGGATGAGGACACCATATATTTT.

The chain carries TRBV27 and TRBJ2-1; D is unresolved. V lost 3 bases, J lost 8 bases, and 11 bases lay in between. The CDR3 consists of 13 residues. The germline CDR1 and CDR2 sequences are MNHEY and SMNVEV (reference sequence). The DNA of the CDR3 is TGTGCCAGCAGTTTGTTTAACCCCCATGAGCAGTTCTTC. Its translation is CASSLFNPHEQFF.

The chain has TRBV4-1 and TRBJ2-6, with no clear D. Germline V gives CDR1 MGHRA, CDR2 YSYEKL. CDR3 size: 15 residues. Trimming took 0 bases from V and 2 from J, leaving 5 bases between them. The CDR3 nucleotides are TGCGCCAGCAGCCAAGATGACCCTGGGGCCAACGTCCTGACTTTC. Amino acids: CASSQDDPGANVLTF.

The chain employs TRBV5-1 and TRBJ1-6; 8 bases are a match to TRBD1. The CDR3 runs 13 residues. V lost 4 bases and J lost 8; bases outside the gene matches: 2. Germline CDR1 reads SGHRS; CDR2 reads YFSETQ. The chain's CDR3 is CASSTDRDSPLHF. The DNA for the CDR3 is TGCGCCAGCAGCACGGACAGGGATTCACCCCTCCACTTT. Supplemented by reference TRBV5-1 and TRBJ1-6, the full variable domain reads KAGVTQTPRYLIKTRGQQVTLSCSPISGHRSVSWYQQTPGQGLQFLFEYFSETQRNKGNFPGRFSGRQFSNSRSEMNVSTLELGDSALYLCASSTDRDSPLHFGNGTRLTVT.

This chain links TRBV6-1 with TRBJ2-1, with 9 positions matching TRBD1. This CDR3 has 14 residues. Germline V gene sequence: CDR1 MNHNS, CDR2 SASEGT. V shed 8 bases and J 5 bases; nucleotides not matched to a gene: 7. The CDR3: CASEPGQGNNEQFF. Written as DNA, the CDR3 is TGTGCCAGCGAGCCGGGACAGGGAAACAATGAGCAGTTCTTC.

This chain uses TRBV12-3 or TRBV12-4 with TRBJ1-1; weak D call: TRBD1 (6 bases). Deletions cut 5 bases from V and 1 base from J, with 14 bases between. CDR3 length equals 15 residues. For the CDR3, the DNA is TGTGCCAGCAGTGAATACAGGGCGGGGAACACTGAAGCTTTCTTT. It translates to CASSEYRAGNTEAFF.

This chain connects TRBV20-1 to TRBJ2-3; D perhaps matches TRBD2 (5 bases). Between the trimmed V and J ends, which lost 2 bases and 1 base, there was a span of 10 bases. CDR3 length: 14 amino acids. Germline CDR1 is DFQATT and CDR2 is SNEGSKA (reference sequence). CDR3 loop: CSARLLVGTDTQYF. In DNA, the CDR3 is TGCAGTGCTAGATTACTAGTAGGCACAGATACGCAGTATTTT.

The V call is TRBV12-3 or TRBV12-4, the J call TRBJ1-4, with TRBD1 identical over 8 bases. The trim removed 4 bases at V and 6 bases at J, leaving 10 bases unmatched. CDR3 length: 16 residues. CDR3 nucleotides: TGTGCCAGCAGTTCCCCCGACAGGGGTAGTCATGAAAAACTGTTTTTT. Translating gives CASSSPDRGSHEKLFF.

The genes are TRBV5-1 and TRBJ2-3; 11 positions agree with TRBD2. This CDR3 is built from 18 residues. Trimming removed 0 bases from V and 0 bases from J; junction bases left unmatched: 6. The germline V gene has CDR1 SGHRS and CDR2 YFSETQ. CDR3 nucleotide sequence: TGCGCCAGCAGCTTGGTGGTGACTAGCGGGGCTAGCACAGATACGCAGTATTTT. Translating gives CASSLVVTSGASTDTQYF.

The V gene is TRBV20-1, the J gene TRBJ2-1, with D perhaps assigned TRBD1 or TRBD2 (5 bases each). V was clipped by 6 bases and J by 4 bases, with 19 bases between them. CDR3 length equals 15 residues. Germline CDR1 DFQATT, CDR2 SNEGSKA (reference sequence). The CDR3 sequence: CSATPLSGRYNEQFF. Written as DNA, the CDR3 is TGCAGTGCGACCCCCCTTTCGGGACGGTACAATGAGCAGTTCTTC.

This clonotype was observed a single time. The rearrangement uses TRBV7-9 and TRBJ2-3; 12 positions agree with TRBD2. V lost 1 base, J lost 4 bases, and 3 bases stayed unmatched. Germline CDR1 reads SEHNR; CDR2 reads FQNEAQ (reference sequence). The CDR3 is 16 amino acids. CDR3 loop: CASSLGTSGIADTQYF. CDR3 sequence (DNA): TGTGCCAGCAGCTTAGGGACTAGCGGGATAGCAGATACGCAGTATTTT.

The rearrangement links TRBV27 to TRBJ1-5; D call uncertain. There are 11 residues in the CDR3. Germline-derived CDR1 and CDR2 are MNHEY and SMNVEV (reference sequence). Trimming left V 5 bases short and J 8 bases short, with 7 bases between. The CDR3 protein is CASSNGEPQHF. DNA of the CDR3: TGTGCCAGCAGTAACGGTGAGCCCCAGCATTTT.

The chain uses TRBV4-1 and TRBJ2-7; maybe TRBD2 (5 bases). V lost 1 base and J 2 bases, leaving 21 bases between the germline ends. The CDR3 runs 18 residues. Germline CDR1 and CDR2: MGHRA and YSYEKL. The CDR3 DNA reads TGCGCCAGCAGCCAAGTCCCTCCTGGCAGGACTTTTACCTACGAGCAGTACTTC. Translation gives CASSQVPPGRTFTYEQYF.

This clonotype came up a few times. The J gene is TRBJ2-5, the V gene TRBV29-1; tentatively, D is TRBD2 (5 bases). The CDR3 length is 14 residues. From germline, CDR1 is SQVTM and CDR2 ANQGSEA. Trimming stripped 2 bases from V and 3 bases from J, with 13 bases between. The DNA of the CDR3 is TGCAGCGTTGAACGGTCCCTAGCTAAAGAGACCCAGTACTTC. Residues: CSVERSLAKETQYF.

The chain combines TRBV25-1 with TRBJ2-7; D call uncertain. Germline lookup yields CDR1 MGHDK and CDR2 SYGVNS. With 2 bases removed from V and 6 bases from J, the gap between germline ends came to 14 bases. This CDR3 is 14 amino acids long. CDR3 nucleotide sequence: TGTGCCAGCAGTGAAAGGGCACGGGTCGGCGAGCAGTACTTC. Translated, it gives CASSERARVGEQYF.

The chain links TRBV28 to TRBJ2-7; D is uncertain. This CDR3 is built from 15 residues. V lost 4 bases and J lost 1, with 14 bases in between. Germline loops: CDR1 MDHEN, CDR2 SYDVKM. This CDR3 is CASSSLLQTSYEQYF. CDR3 sequence (DNA): TGTGCCAGCAGTTCTCTTCTTCAAACGTCCTACGAGCAGTACTTC.

The V gene is TRBV6-2 or TRBV6-3, the J gene TRBJ2-3; D not certain. Germline V gene sequence: CDR1 MNHEY, CDR2 SVGEGT. CDR3 length equals 13 residues. The ends were cut back, 2 bases at V and 3 bases at J, with 6 bases in the middle. The CDR3 DNA sequence: TGTGCCAGCAGTTACGAGGAAACAGATACGCAGTATTTT. It translates to CASSYEETDTQYF.

V and J are TRBV20-1 and TRBJ1-1; D might be TRBD1 (5 bases). Looked up from germline, CDR1 is DFQATT and CDR2 is SNEGSKA (reference sequence). The CDR3 extends over 15 amino acids. The CDR3 sequence: CSGGGANRMNTEAFF. CDR3 DNA sequence: TGCAGCGGGGGAGGGGCCAATCGGATGAACACTGAAGCTTTCTTT.

This clonotype was counted only a few times. The chain is built from TRBV29-1 and TRBJ2-5, with D possibly called TRBD1 or TRBD2 (5 bases each). V lost 8 bases and J 6 bases, leaving 19 bases between the germline ends. The germline gives CDR1 SQVTM, CDR2 ANQGSEA. The CDR3 consists of 13 residues. The CDR3 nucleotides are TGCAGCTGGAAGGGGAGAACCCGCAAGACCCAGTACTTC. It encodes CSWKGRTRKTQYF.

CDR3 DNA sequence: TGCAGTGCTAGACCAAATGGCAATCAGCCCCAGCATTTT. It is translated as CSARPNGNQPQHF. The chain has TRBV20-1 and TRBJ1-5, with D hard to call. Between the trimmed V and J ends, which lost 2 bases and 2 bases, there was a span of 7 bases. The CDR3 has 13 residues. Per the germline V gene, CDR1 is DFQATT and CDR2 is SNEGSKA (reference sequence).

The chain carries TRBV7-9 and TRBJ2-1; D is possibly TRBD1 (6 bases). The V and J ends lost 5 bases and 2 bases respectively, with 13 bases between them. The germline CDR1 and CDR2 sequences are SEHNR and FQNEAQ (reference sequence). This CDR3 has 15 amino acids. The CDR3 region has the DNA TGTGCCAGCAGCGCTACAGGGTGGACCTACAATGAGCAGTTCTTC. Protein product: CASSATGWTYNEQFF.

This chain uses TRBV6-2 or TRBV6-3 with TRBJ1-4; D remains ambiguous. From germline, CDR1 is MNHEY and CDR2 SVGEGT. Trimming pared 7 bases from V and 13 bases from J, leaving 16 bases between. This CDR3 region has 12 residues. The CDR3 DNA reads TGTGCCAGCAAAACCCAGGATAATTTACTGTTTTTT. It translates to CASKTQDNLLFF.